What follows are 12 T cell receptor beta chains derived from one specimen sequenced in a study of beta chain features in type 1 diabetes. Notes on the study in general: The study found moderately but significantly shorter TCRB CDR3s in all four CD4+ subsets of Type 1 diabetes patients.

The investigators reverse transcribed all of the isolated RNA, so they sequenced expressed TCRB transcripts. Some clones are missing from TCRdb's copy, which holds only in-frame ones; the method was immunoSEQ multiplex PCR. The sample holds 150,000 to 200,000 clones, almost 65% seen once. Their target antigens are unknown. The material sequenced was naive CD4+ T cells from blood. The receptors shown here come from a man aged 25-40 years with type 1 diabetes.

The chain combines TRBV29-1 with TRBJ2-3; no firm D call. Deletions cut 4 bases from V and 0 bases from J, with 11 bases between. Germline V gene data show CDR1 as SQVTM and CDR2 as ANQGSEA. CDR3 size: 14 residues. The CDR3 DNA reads TGCAGCGTTGCAAAAGGATTTAGCACAGATACGCAGTATTTT. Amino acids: CSVAKGFSTDTQYF.

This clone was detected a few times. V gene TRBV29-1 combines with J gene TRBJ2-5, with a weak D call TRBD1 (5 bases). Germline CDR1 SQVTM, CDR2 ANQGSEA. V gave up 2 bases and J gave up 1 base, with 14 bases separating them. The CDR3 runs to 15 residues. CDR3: CSVETFAGPQETQYF. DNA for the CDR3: TGCAGCGTTGAAACCTTCGCAGGGCCCCAAGAGACCCAGTACTTC. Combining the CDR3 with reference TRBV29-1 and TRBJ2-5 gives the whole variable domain SAVISQKPSRDICQRGTSLTIQCQVDSQVTMMFWYRQQPGQSLTLIATANQGSEATYESGFVIDKFPISRPNLTFSTLTVSNMSPEDSSIYLCSVETFAGPQETQYFGPGTRLLVL.

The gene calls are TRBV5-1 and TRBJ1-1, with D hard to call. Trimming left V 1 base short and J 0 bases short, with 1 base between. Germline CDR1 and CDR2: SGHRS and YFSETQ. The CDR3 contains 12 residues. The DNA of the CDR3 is TGCGCCAGCAGCTTGATGAACACTGAAGCTTTCTTT. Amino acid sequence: CASSLMNTEAFF.

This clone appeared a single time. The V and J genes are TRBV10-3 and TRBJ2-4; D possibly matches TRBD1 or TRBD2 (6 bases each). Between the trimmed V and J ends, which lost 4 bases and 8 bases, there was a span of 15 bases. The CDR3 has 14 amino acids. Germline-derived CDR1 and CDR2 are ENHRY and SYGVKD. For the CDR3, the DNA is TGTGCCATCAGTGCTTCGGGGGCTCGTGACATTCAGTACTTC. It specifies CAISASGARDIQYF.

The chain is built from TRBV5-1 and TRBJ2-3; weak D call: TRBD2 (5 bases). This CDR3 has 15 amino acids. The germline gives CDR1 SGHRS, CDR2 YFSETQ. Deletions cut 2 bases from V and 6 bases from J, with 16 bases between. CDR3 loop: CASSLVTSPGDTQYF. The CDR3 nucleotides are TGCGCCAGCAGCTTAGTGACATCTCCGGGGGATACGCAGTATTTT.

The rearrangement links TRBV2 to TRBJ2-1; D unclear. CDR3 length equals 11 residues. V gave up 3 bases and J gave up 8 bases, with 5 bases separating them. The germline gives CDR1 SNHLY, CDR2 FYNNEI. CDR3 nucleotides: TGTGCCAGCAGTGAGTTTGATGAGCAGTTCTTC. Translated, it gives CASSEFDEQFF.

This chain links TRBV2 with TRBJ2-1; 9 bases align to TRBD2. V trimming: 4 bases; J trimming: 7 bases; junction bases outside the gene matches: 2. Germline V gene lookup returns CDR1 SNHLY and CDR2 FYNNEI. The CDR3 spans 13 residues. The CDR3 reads CASSGLAGNEQFF. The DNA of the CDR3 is TGTGCCAGCAGTGGCCTAGCGGGGAATGAGCAGTTCTTC.

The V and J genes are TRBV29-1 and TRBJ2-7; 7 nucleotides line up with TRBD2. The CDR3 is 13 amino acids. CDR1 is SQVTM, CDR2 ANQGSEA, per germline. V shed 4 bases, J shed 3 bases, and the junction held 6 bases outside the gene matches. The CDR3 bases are TGCAGCGTTGGCCTAGCGGAGCACTACGAGCAGTACTTC. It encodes CSVGLAEHYEQYF.

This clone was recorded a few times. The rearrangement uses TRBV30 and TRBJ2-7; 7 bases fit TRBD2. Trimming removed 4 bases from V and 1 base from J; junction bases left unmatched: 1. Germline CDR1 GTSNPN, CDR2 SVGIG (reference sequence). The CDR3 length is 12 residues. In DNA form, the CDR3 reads TGTGCCTGGACTAGCGGTTCCTACGAGCAGTACTTC. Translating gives CAWTSGSYEQYF.

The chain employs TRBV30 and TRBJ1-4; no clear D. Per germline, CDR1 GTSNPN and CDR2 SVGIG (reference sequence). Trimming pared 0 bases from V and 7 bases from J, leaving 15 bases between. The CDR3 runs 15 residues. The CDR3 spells CAWSVPQSLGEKLFF. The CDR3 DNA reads TGTGCCTGGAGTGTACCCCAAAGCCTTGGTGAAAAACTGTTTTTT.

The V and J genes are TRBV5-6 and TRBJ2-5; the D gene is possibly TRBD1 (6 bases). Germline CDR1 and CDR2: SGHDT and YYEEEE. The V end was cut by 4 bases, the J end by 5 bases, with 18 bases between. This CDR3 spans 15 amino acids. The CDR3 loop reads CASSTRTGSGETQYF. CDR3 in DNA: TGTGCCAGCAGCACCCGAACAGGGTCGGGGGAGACCCAGTACTTC.

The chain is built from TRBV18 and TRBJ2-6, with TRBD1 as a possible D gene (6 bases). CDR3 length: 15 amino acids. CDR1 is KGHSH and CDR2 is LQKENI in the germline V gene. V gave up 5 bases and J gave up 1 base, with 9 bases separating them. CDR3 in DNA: TGTGCCAGCTCAAACAGGGATTCTGGGGCCAACGTCCTGACTTTC. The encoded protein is CASSNRDSGANVLTF.